The 8 T cell receptor beta chains reported below all come from one sample, sequenced in a study of beta chain features in type 1 diabetes. Expressed TCRB transcripts were sequenced because the isolated RNA had all been reverse transcribed beforehand. Some clones are missing from TCRdb's copy, which holds only in-frame ones; the method was immunoSEQ multiplex PCR. Of around 330,000 clones in the sample, approximately 9.9% were seen once. Sequencing input: naive CD4+ T cells from blood. The origin of the receptors is a young woman in good health.

The DNA of the CDR3 is TGCGCCAGCAGTCAAAGCGCCGGGACAGGGAGCCCCGGGGAGCTGTTTTTT. Encoded protein: CASSQSAGTGSPGELFF. The genes are TRBV23-1 and TRBJ2-2; 9 positions agree with TRBD1. TRBV23-1 counts as an open reading frame of uncertain function. Germline trimming cut 2 bases from V and 6 bases from J; bases unmatched to any gene: 10. There are 17 residues in the CDR3.

This clone was found a few times. This chain connects TRBV7-3 to TRBJ2-7, with 10 bases fitting TRBD2. The CDR3 runs 15 residues. Germline V lookup: CDR1 SGHTA, CDR2 FQGTGA. J lost 2 bases, V lost 5 bases, and 6 bases had no gene match. This chain's CDR3 is CASSRAGGRTYEQYF. As DNA, the CDR3 is TGTGCCAGCAGCCGAGCGGGAGGGAGGACCTACGAGCAGTACTTC.

This clone was observed a handful of times. The chain carries TRBV18 and TRBJ2-6, with D possibly TRBD2 on 5 matching bases. The CDR3 extends over 16 amino acids. V lost 4 bases to trimming and J lost 0 bases, with 10 bases between them. Per the germline V gene, CDR1 is KGHSH and CDR2 is LQKENI. The CDR3 is CASSLLGSSGANVLTF. For the CDR3, the DNA is TGTGCCAGCTCACTATTGGGGAGCTCTGGGGCCAACGTCCTGACTTTC.

Only a few counts were recorded for this clone. An end of the junction does not agree with germline; a read error may underlie this. The rearrangement joins TRBV7-7 to TRBJ2-3; D gene uncertain. CDR3 length: 14 amino acids. Germline CDR1 and CDR2: SSHAT and FNYEAQ (reference sequence). In DNA, the CDR3 is TGTGCTAGCAGCTTTTCGTCTAGCACAGATACGCAGTATTTT. Its protein product is CASSFSSSTDTQYF.

This sequence joins TRBV19 and TRBJ1-5; no clear D gene. Germline V gives CDR1 LNHDA, CDR2 SQIVND (reference sequence). V gave up 7 bases and J gave up 0 bases, with 10 bases separating them. CDR3 size: 14 residues. The CDR3 bases are TGTGCCAGTACCGAACAAAATAGCAATCAGCCCCAGCATTTT. Translating gives CASTEQNSNQPQHF.

This clone was seen only a few times. The chain employs TRBV7-2 and TRBJ1-2; TRBD1 might be the D (6 bases). Germline V CDR1 and CDR2: SGHTA, FQGNSA. The CDR3 length is 14 residues. Trimming left V 5 bases short and J 1 base short, with 11 bases between. CDR3 protein: CASSGGNFNYGYTF. CDR3 coding DNA: TGTGCCAGCAGCGGGGGCAATTTTAACTATGGCTACACCTTC.

The chain employs TRBV19 and TRBJ2-3; TRBD2 aligns across 7 bases. This CDR3 is 15 amino acids long. J gave up 1 base and V 3 bases, and 4 bases lay outside the gene matches. Per germline, CDR1 LNHDA and CDR2 SQIVND (reference sequence). The CDR3 region is CASSMRGRGTDTQYF. DNA for the CDR3: TGTGCCAGTAGTATGAGAGGGAGGGGCACAGATACGCAGTATTTT.

The rearrangement joins TRBV18 to TRBJ2-7; 9 bases are a match to TRBD2. With V trimmed by 1 base and J by 2 bases, 0 bases remained unmatched. Germline loops: CDR1 KGHSH, CDR2 LQKENI. CDR3 size: 14 residues. The CDR3 loop reads CASSPQREAYEQYF. The CDR3 coding sequence is TGTGCCAGCTCACCACAGCGGGAGGCCTACGAGCAGTACTTC.